This T cell receptor beta chain came from a study of blood T cell repertoires in COVID-19. Overall study: The United States, Italy and Spain provided the acute and convalescent COVID-19 samples. PBMCs, B-cell-depleted T cells, or T cells were the source of the cDNA or gDNA that made up the material.

It was during active infection that Seattle patients were enrolled and then longitudinally followed. Authors' analysis steps: Reference gene primers were amplified, and this amplification served to estimate nucleated cell counts. Sequencing used immunoSEQ multiplex PCR; TCRdb keeps in-frame clones, though not all of them. Clone size and V and J calls were adopted from that table, with D and trimming inferred from the DNA. The sample includes approximately 350,000 clones, 87% of them seen just once. Germline V gene sequence: CDR1 MNHEY, CDR2 SMNVEV (reference sequence). This CDR3 has 18 amino acids. J was trimmed by 5 bases and V by 1 base; bases with no gene match: 13.

V usage is TRBV27 and J usage is TRBJ1-5; 8 bases fit TRBD1. The sequencing input was peripheral blood. The source of this sequence is a woman aged 50 to 60 with COVID-19, enrolled during active disease. In DNA, the CDR3 is TGTGCCAGCAGTTTATTGGTTTCCGGGACAGGAGTTTATCAGCCCCAGCATTTT. This encodes CASSLLVSGTGVYQPQHF.